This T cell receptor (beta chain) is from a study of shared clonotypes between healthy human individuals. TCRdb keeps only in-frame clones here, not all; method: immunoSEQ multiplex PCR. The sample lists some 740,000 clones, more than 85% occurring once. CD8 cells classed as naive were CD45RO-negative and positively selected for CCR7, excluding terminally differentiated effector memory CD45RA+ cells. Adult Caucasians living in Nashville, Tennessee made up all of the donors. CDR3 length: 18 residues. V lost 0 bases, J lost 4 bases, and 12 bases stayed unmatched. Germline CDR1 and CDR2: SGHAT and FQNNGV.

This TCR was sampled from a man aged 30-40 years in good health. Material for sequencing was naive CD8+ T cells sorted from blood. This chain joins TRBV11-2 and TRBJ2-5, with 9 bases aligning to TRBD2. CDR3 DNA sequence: TGTGCCAGCAGCTTAGATCGATCAAGAGCGGGAGGTCGAGAGACCCAGTACTTC. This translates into CASSLDRSRAGGRETQYF.